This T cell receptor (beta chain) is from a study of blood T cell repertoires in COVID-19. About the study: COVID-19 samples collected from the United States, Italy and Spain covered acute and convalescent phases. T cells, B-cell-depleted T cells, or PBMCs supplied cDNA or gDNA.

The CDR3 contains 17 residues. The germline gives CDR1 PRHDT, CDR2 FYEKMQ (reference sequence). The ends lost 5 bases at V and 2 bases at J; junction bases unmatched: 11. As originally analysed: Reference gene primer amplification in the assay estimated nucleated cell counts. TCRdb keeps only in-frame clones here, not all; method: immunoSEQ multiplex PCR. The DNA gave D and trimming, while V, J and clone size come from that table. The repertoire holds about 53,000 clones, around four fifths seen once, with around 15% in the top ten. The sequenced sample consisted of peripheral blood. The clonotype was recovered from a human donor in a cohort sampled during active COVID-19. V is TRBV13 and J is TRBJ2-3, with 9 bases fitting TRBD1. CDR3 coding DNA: TGTGCCAGCAGCGGGCGGACAGGGGTGGACCTCACAGATACGCAGTATTTT. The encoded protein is CASSGRTGVDLTDTQYF.